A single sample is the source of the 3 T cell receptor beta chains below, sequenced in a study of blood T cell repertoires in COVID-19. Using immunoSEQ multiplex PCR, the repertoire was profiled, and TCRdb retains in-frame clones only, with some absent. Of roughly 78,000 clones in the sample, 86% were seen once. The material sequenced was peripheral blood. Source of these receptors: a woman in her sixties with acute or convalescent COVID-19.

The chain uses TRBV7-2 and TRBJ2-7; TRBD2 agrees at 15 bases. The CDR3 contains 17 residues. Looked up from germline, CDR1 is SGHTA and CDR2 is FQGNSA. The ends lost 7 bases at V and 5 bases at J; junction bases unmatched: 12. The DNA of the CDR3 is TGTGCCAGCACCCCAGGGACTAGCGGGAGGCATAACAACGAGCAGTACTTC. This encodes CASTPGTSGRHNNEQYF. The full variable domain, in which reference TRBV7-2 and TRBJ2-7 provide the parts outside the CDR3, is GAGVSQSPSNKVTEKGKDVELRCDPISGHTALYWYRQSLGQGLEFLIYFQGNSAPDKSGLPSDRFSAERTGGSVSTLTIQRTQQEDSAVYLCASTPGTSGRHNNEQYFGPGTRLTVT.

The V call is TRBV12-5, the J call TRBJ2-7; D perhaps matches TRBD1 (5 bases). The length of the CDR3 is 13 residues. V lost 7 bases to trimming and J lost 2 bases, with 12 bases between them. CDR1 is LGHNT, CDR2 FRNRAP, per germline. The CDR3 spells CASDRGSTYEQYF. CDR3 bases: TGTGCTAGTGATAGGGGATCTACCTACGAGCAGTACTTC.

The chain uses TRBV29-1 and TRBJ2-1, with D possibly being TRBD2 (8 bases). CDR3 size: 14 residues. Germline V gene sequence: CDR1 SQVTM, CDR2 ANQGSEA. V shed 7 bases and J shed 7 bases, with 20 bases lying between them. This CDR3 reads CSGRTSRGVNEQFF. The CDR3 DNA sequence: TGCAGCGGCAGGACTAGCAGGGGGGTAAATGAGCAGTTCTTC.